This T cell receptor (beta chain) was obtained from a study of T-cell reconstitution after alpha-beta-depleted transplantation in children. In germline, CDR1 is MNHEY, CDR2 SVGAGI. Trimming left V 5 bases short and J 3 bases short, with 7 bases between. The CDR3 length is 13 residues. For TCRbeta, the library was prepared with unique molecular identifiers. MiXCR, applied by TCRdb to the PCR reads, yields one record per CDR3 protein. The sample lists approximately 100,000 distinct CDR3 sequences; less than 15% were seen once. The sample holds a few counts of this clonotype. The V gene is TRBV6-5, the J gene TRBJ2-2; D remains unclear. The sample consisted of PBMCs from the stem cell graft donor, taken from the stem cell graft. The TCR was taken from a human donor who donated a stem cell graft to a child with inherited bone marrow failure. CDR3 coding DNA: TGTGCCAGCAGTCAGAGTGACACCGGGGAGCTGTTTTTT. Residues: CASSQSDTGELFF.